A selection of T cell receptor beta chains follows, all from one sample in a study of blood T cell repertoires in COVID-19. The assay was immunoSEQ multiplex PCR, and TCRdb's table has in-frame clones only and misses some. The sample holds 100,000 to 150,000 clones, approximately 88% seen once. The sample taken for sequencing was peripheral blood. The source is a man aged 45-65 years with acute or convalescent COVID-19. CDR3s include the opening cysteine and the closing phenylalanine or tryptophan. The D gene is left open where the match is weak. Expanded clones are given a class, and other clones once, few, many or no size at all.

TRBD1,TRBJ1-1,TRBV7-9,NA,CASSPRPGTGVAFF,TGTGCCAGCAGCCCTAGACCCGGGACAGGGGTTGCTTTCTTT
NA,TRBJ2-2,TRBV9,NA,CASSVVGTSTGELFF,TGTGCCAGCAGCGTGGTGGGGACAAGCACCGGGGAGCTGTTTTTT
NA,TRBJ1-2,TRBV6-1,once,CASSEGDMRGYTF,TGTGCCAGCAGTGAGGGGGACATGAGGGGCTACACCTTC
NA,TRBJ1-2,TRBV29-1,NA,CSAWEGNYGYTF,TGCAGCGCCTGGGAGGGTAACTATGGCTACACCTTC
TRBD2,TRBJ2-3,TRBV5-3,NA,CARRHPGTSGSFTDTQYF,TGTGCCAGAAGGCACCCCGGGACTAGCGGGAGTTTTACAGATACGCAGTATTTT
TRBD1,TRBJ2-7,TRBV3-1/TRBV3-2,NA,CASSPGQGNYEQYF,TGTGCCAGCAGCCCCGGACAGGGGAACTACGAGCAGTACTTC
TRBD1,TRBJ1-5,TRBV19,NA,CASRQGALGQPQHF,TGTGCCAGTAGACAGGGGGCTTTAGGTCAGCCCCAGCATTTT
TRBD2,TRBJ2-1,TRBV4-2,NA,CASSVGGGRSEQFF,TGTGCCAGCAGCGTTGGCGGGGGGCGCAGTGAGCAGTTCTTC
NA,TRBJ2-6,TRBV6-5,NA,CASRRPDRTLTF,TGTGCCAGCAGAAGACCGGACAGAACCCTGACTTTC
TRBD1,TRBJ2-2,TRBV5-4,NA,CASSSGQGGTGELFF,TGTGCCAGCAGCTCGGGACAGGGCGGCACCGGGGAGCTGTTTTTT
TRBD2,TRBJ2-7,TRBV5-1,few,CASSLVADSGGAYEQYF,TGCGCCAGCAGCTTGGTAGCGGACTCGGGGGGAGCCTACGAGCAGTACTTC
NA,TRBJ1-2,TRBV7-3,NA,CASSLLGGDGGYTF,TGTGCCAGCAGCTTATTGGGGGGAGACGGTGGCTACACCTTC
NA,TRBJ1-1,TRBV19,NA,CASRTGTNTEAFF,TGTGCCAGTCGCACAGGGACGAACACTGAAGCTTTCTTT
NA,TRBJ1-1,TRBV4-2,few,CASSQASNLPGAFF,TGTGCCAGCAGCCAGGCATCAAACCTCCCGGGGGCTTTCTTT
NA,TRBJ1-3,TRBV30,NA,CAWRSRPGNTIYF,TGTGCCTGGAGATCGCGGCCTGGAAACACCATATATTTT
NA,TRBJ2-3,TRBV6-4,once,CASSESRAADTQYF,TGTGCCAGCAGTGAATCCAGGGCGGCAGATACGCAGTATTTT
NA,TRBJ1-1,TRBV28,NA,CASSPRTSWGQAFF,TGTGCCAGCAGTCCTCGAACCTCATGGGGGCAGGCTTTCTTT
TRBD1,TRBJ1-1,TRBV6-5,NA,CASSNDRGYTEAFF,TGTGCCAGCAGTAACGACAGGGGTTACACTGAAGCTTTCTTT
NA,TRBJ1-6,TRBV5-6,NA,CASSLDGGNLSPLHF,TGTGCCAGCAGCTTGGACGGAGGGAACCTTTCACCCCTCCACTTT
NA,TRBJ2-7,TRBV6-5,NA,CASRDSTYEQYF,TGTGCCAGCAGGGACAGCACCTACGAGCAGTACTTC
NA,TRBJ2-7,TRBV28,NA,CASSPRVYEQYF,TGTGCCAGCAGCCCGAGGGTCTACGAGCAGTACTTC
TRBD1,TRBJ1-4,TRBV25-1,NA,CAVGGQSNEKLFF,TGTGCGGTAGGGGGCCAGTCAAATGAAAAACTGTTTTTT
TRBD1,TRBJ1-5,TRBV5-8,NA,CASSAGTGVSNQPQHF,TGTGCCAGCAGCGCCGGGACAGGGGTAAGCAATCAGCCCCAGCATTTT
TRBD1,TRBJ1-4,TRBV10-3,once,CAISGGYRDRGEKLFF,TGTGCCATCAGTGGGGGTTACCGGGACAGGGGTGAAAAACTGTTTTTT
NA,TRBJ2-7,TRBV28,NA,CASSSGDRSYEQYF,TGTGCCAGCAGTTCCGGCGACAGGTCCTACGAGCAGTACTTC
NA,TRBJ2-6,TRBV18,NA,CASSPPAGSGANVLTF,TGTGCCAGCTCACCACCCGCAGGGTCAGGGGCCAACGTCCTGACTTTC
NA,TRBJ1-1,TRBV10-2,NA,CASSALQGLGTEAFF,TGCGCCAGCAGTGCGCTACAGGGTCTGGGCACTGAAGCTTTCTTT
NA,TRBJ2-1,TRBV5-4,NA,CASSLPGLQDNEQFF,TGTGCCAGCAGCTTACCGGGACTCCAAGACAATGAGCAGTTCTTC
NA,TRBJ1-5,TRBV18,NA,CASSPGRANQPQHF,TGTGCCAGCTCACCGGGCAGGGCCAATCAGCCCCAGCATTTT
TRBD1,TRBJ1-4,TRBV7-9,few,CASSKQGANEKLFF,TGTGCCAGCAGCAAACAGGGGGCTAATGAAAAACTGTTTTTT
NA,TRBJ1-1,TRBV5-6,NA,CASSPRPNTEAFF,TGTGCCAGCAGCCCGCGCCCGAACACTGAAGCTTTCTTT
NA,TRBJ1-2,TRBV6-5,NA,CASSQGVSGYTF,TGTGCCAGCAGCCAAGGGGTTTCTGGCTACACCTTC
TRBD2,TRBJ2-2,TRBV5-8,few,CASSFLRTSSLRTGELFF,TGTGCCAGCAGCTTTTTGAGGACTAGCTCCCTTCGCACCGGGGAGCTGTTTTTT
TRBD1,TRBJ2-7,TRBV3-1/TRBV3-2,NA,CASSSGQGKGFVGEQYF,TGTGCCAGCAGCAGCGGACAGGGTAAAGGTTTTGTAGGAGAGCAGTACTTC
NA,TRBJ1-1,TRBV27,NA,CASSKNRNTEAFF,TGTGCCAGCAGTAAGAATAGGAACACTGAAGCTTTCTTT
TRBD2,TRBJ2-3,TRBV10-1,NA,CASRLDPPLAGGLSSTDTQYF,TGCGCCAGCAGACTAGATCCCCCCCTAGCGGGGGGCCTCTCTAGCACAGATACGCAGTATTTT
NA,TRBJ1-1,TRBV5-4,NA,CASSLGYQQGYAQAFF,TGTGCCAGCAGCTTGGGCTATCAACAGGGTTACGCGCAAGCTTTCTTT
NA,TRBJ2-1,TRBV11-3,few,CASSLVAVSEQFF,TGTGCCAGCAGCTTAGTTGCAGTCAGTGAGCAGTTCTTC
NA,TRBJ1-2,TRBV5-1,NA,CASSFQGDGYTF,TGCGCCAGCAGCTTCCAGGGCGATGGCTACACCTTC
NA,TRBJ2-7,TRBV5-4,NA,CASSLIGDRHEQYF,TGTGCCAGCAGCTTGATTGGTGACAGGCACGAGCAGTACTTC
NA,TRBJ2-2,TRBV2,NA,CASRGQGSTGELFF,TGTGCCAGCAGAGGGCAGGGAAGCACCGGGGAGCTGTTTTTT
NA,TRBJ1-5,TRBV28,NA,CASRTTNQPQHF,TGTGCCAGCAGAACTACCAATCAGCCCCAGCATTTT
NA,TRBJ1-6,TRBV27,NA,CASSLSIRGSPLHF,TGTGCCAGCAGTTTATCTATTAGGGGCTCACCCCTCCACTTT
NA,TRBJ1-6,TRBV5-1,NA,CASSLGQGFNSPLHF,TGCGCCAGCAGCTTGGGGCAGGGCTTTAATTCACCCCTCCACTTT
TRBD2,TRBJ2-5,TRBV19,NA,CASSIQTSGSGLPQYF,TGTGCCAGTAGTATACAGACTAGCGGGTCAGGATTGCCCCAGTACTTC
TRBD2,TRBJ2-1,TRBV27,NA,CASSPIAGGYNEQFF,TGTGCCAGCAGTCCCATAGCGGGAGGCTACAATGAGCAGTTCTTC
NA,TRBJ1-3,TRBV6-5,NA,CASSNNGGARTIYF,TGTGCCAGCAGCAACAACGGGGGAGCAAGGACCATATATTTT
TRBD2,TRBJ2-7,TRBV11-2,NA,CASSFPFGGGSYEQYF,TGTGCCAGCAGCTTCCCGTTTGGGGGGGGCTCCTACGAGCAGTACTTC
NA,TRBJ1-6,TRBV19,NA,CASSEQVRDSPLHF,TGTGCCAGTTCAGAACAAGTTCGGGATTCACCCCTCCACTTT
NA,TRBJ1-4,TRBV6-5,NA,CASSRHPTNEKLFF,TGTGCCAGCAGCAGACACCCAACTAATGAAAAACTGTTTTTT
NA,TRBJ1-2,TRBV2,few,CASQTTGANYGYTF,TGTGCCAGCCAAACGACAGGTGCTAACTATGGCTACACCTTC